The rows below give T cell receptor beta chains drawn from one sample of a study of shared clonotypes between healthy human individuals. Using immunoSEQ multiplex PCR, the repertoire was profiled, and TCRdb retains in-frame clones only, with some absent. The table records around 620,000 clones, 85% to 95% of them present only once. Input material: naive CD8+ T cells sorted from blood. These TCRs come from a woman in her twenties or thirties in good health. Each CDR3 is given with its conserved first and last residue. Fields, in order: CDR3 protein, CDR3 DNA, clone size, D gene, J gene, V gene. D genes are given only for firm matches. The listing skips clone size in some rows; elsewhere it reads once, few, many or a size class.

CASSQDLDRREQYF | TGTGCCAGCAGCCAAGATCTCGACCGCCGGGAGCAGTACTTC | - | - | TRBJ2-7 | TRBV4-2
CATDRVTEAFF | TGTGCCACGGACAGGGTAACTGAAGCTTTCTTT | - | TRBD1 | TRBJ1-1 | TRBV7-9
CASSLIGGATEAFF | TGTGCCAGCAGTTTAATCGGGGGGGCCACTGAAGCTTTCTTT | - | - | TRBJ1-1 | TRBV28
CASRDIQETQYF | TGTGCCAGCCGGGACATCCAAGAGACCCAGTACTTC | - | - | TRBJ2-5 | TRBV7-9
CATSRGLLAGNNEQFF | TGTGCCACCAGCAGAGGACTACTAGCGGGGAACAATGAGCAGTTCTTC | - | TRBD2 | TRBJ2-1 | TRBV15
CASSFSESSYNEQFF | TGTGCCAGCAGTTTTAGCGAGAGCTCCTACAATGAGCAGTTCTTC | - | - | TRBJ2-1 | TRBV27
CASSYSQFSYEQYF | TGTGCCAGCAGTTACTCGCAGTTCTCCTACGAGCAGTACTTC | - | - | TRBJ2-7 | TRBV6-5
CASSLGQGWYEQYF | TGTGCCAGCAGCTTGGGCCAGGGGTGGTACGAGCAGTACTTC | - | - | TRBJ2-7 | TRBV7-8
CASSVGTSGYEQFF | TGCGCCAGCAGTGTTGGGACTAGCGGCTATGAGCAGTTCTTC | - | TRBD2 | TRBJ2-1 | TRBV10-1
CASSPRRLALNTGELFF | TGTGCCAGCAGTCCCCGGAGGCTAGCGCTAAACACCGGGGAGCTGTTTTTT | - | - | TRBJ2-2 | TRBV28
CASSLASGRARYEQYF | TGTGCCAGCAGCTTAGCTAGCGGGAGGGCCCGGTACGAGCAGTACTTC | once | TRBD2 | TRBJ2-7 | TRBV11-2
CASSSGNEQFF | TGTGCCAGCAGCTCAGGGAATGAGCAGTTCTTC | - | - | TRBJ2-1 | TRBV11-3
CASSWDRGSYEQYF | TGTGCCAGCAGCTGGGACAGGGGATCCTACGAGCAGTACTTC | - | TRBD1 | TRBJ2-7 | TRBV5-6
CASSLAREQFF | TGCGCCAGCAGCTTGGCGCGGGAGCAGTTCTTC | few | - | TRBJ2-1 | TRBV5-1
CASSWEGGATNEKLFF | TGCGCCAGCAGCTGGGAGGGGGGTGCAACTAATGAAAAACTGTTTTTT | - | - | TRBJ1-4 | TRBV5-1
CASSDGVYTPFTF | TGTGCCAGCAGTGATGGGGTCTACACGCCGTTCACCTTC | - | - | TRBJ1-2 | TRBV6-1
CASSSGLRAFF | TGTGCCAGCAGTTCCGGCTTGAGGGCTTTCTTT | once | - | TRBJ1-1 | TRBV5-6
CASGRPAYQETQYF | TGTGCCAGCGGCCGACCTGCTTACCAAGAGACCCAGTACTTC | - | - | TRBJ2-5 | TRBV27
CASSLAGTSAPPFNEQFF | TGTGCCAGCAGTTTGGCGGGGACTAGCGCGCCCCCGTTCAATGAGCAGTTCTTC | - | TRBD2 | TRBJ2-1 | TRBV27
CASSQDSPIMNTEAFF | TGTGCCAGCAGCCAAGATTCGCCAATTATGAACACTGAAGCTTTCTTT | - | - | TRBJ1-1 | TRBV4-2
CASSYSQRDPAYEQYF | TGTGCCAGCAGTTACAGCCAGCGGGACCCTGCCTACGAGCAGTACTTC | - | TRBD2 | TRBJ2-7 | TRBV6-6
CASSPPGGLGYEQYF | TGTGCCAGCTCACCACCCGGGGGCTTAGGTTACGAGCAGTACTTC | - | - | TRBJ2-7 | TRBV18
CASSELLFEVGQYF | TGTGCCAGCAGTGAATTACTGTTTGAGGTCGGTCAGTACTTC | - | - | TRBJ2-7 | TRBV25-1
CASSHRPGQGIHEQYF | TGTGCCAGCAGCCACCGACCGGGACAGGGTATCCACGAGCAGTACTTC | once | TRBD1 | TRBJ2-7 | TRBV11-2
CASYSRWGDTEAFF | TGTGCCAGCTACTCCCGGTGGGGTGACACTGAAGCTTTCTTT | - | - | TRBJ1-1 | TRBV27
CASSATDRVVTDTQYF | TGTGCCAGCAGCGCAACGGACAGGGTGGTCACAGATACGCAGTATTTT | - | TRBD1 | TRBJ2-3 | TRBV13
CASSSGETEYYGYTF | TGTGCCAGCAGCTCCGGAGAAACTGAATACTATGGCTACACCTTC | - | - | TRBJ1-2 | TRBV7-9
CASSLAPSGYEQYF | TGTGCCAGCAGTTTAGCACCTAGTGGCTACGAGCAGTACTTC | - | - | TRBJ2-7 | TRBV27
CASSPVLYEQYF | TGTGCCAGCAGCCCAGTACTCTACGAGCAGTACTTC | - | - | TRBJ2-7 | TRBV5-8
CASSQDSGPHYEQYF | TGTGCCAGCAGCCAAGATAGCGGGCCCCACTACGAGCAGTACTTC | - | TRBD2 | TRBJ2-7 | TRBV4-2
CATTGTSGFGQFF | TGTGCCACCACCGGGACTAGCGGTTTTGGGCAGTTCTTC | - | TRBD2 | TRBJ2-1 | TRBV28
CASSPSTGFYEQYF | TGTGCCAGTAGTCCCTCGACAGGGTTCTACGAGCAGTACTTC | once | TRBD1 | TRBJ2-7 | TRBV19
CASRASTRVHEQFF | TGTGCCAGCAGGGCGAGTACCAGGGTCCATGAGCAGTTCTTC | - | - | TRBJ2-1 | TRBV28
CASSPEDSKTNNEQFF | TGTGCCAGCAGTCCCGAGGACTCGAAAACTAACAATGAGCAGTTCTTC | - | - | TRBJ2-1 | TRBV11-3
CASSYPRDGGTDTQYF | TGTGCCAGCAGCTACCCCAGGGACGGGGGCACAGATACGCAGTATTTT | - | - | TRBJ2-3 | TRBV7-8
CSVHDRDLYGYTF | TGCAGCGTCCACGACAGGGACCTCTATGGCTACACCTTC | - | TRBD1 | TRBJ1-2 | TRBV29-1